These 24 T cell receptor beta chains originate from one sample sequenced in a study of cytotoxic CD8 clonotypes in ibrutinib-treated CLL. Clones were read by immunoSEQ multiplex PCR, and TCRdb kept only the in-frame ones, dropping some. The sample holds about 330,000 clones; about 64% are singletons and the top ten take about 5.9%. Specimen: PBMCs, collected after 36 months of ibrutinib treatment. The receptors were sampled from a human donor with chronic lymphocytic leukemia.

The chain has TRBV13 and TRBJ2-7, with D possibly being TRBD1 or TRBD2 (6 bases each). V dropped 4 bases and J dropped 2 bases, with 18 bases sitting between them. This CDR3 has 16 amino acids. Germline V gene data show CDR1 as PRHDT and CDR2 as FYEKMQ (reference sequence). This chain's CDR3 is CASSSGRGGTTYEQYF. CDR3 in DNA: TGTGCCAGCAGCTCCGGACGAGGGGGGACGACCTACGAGCAGTACTTC.

The V and J genes are TRBV19 and TRBJ1-2; maybe TRBD1 (6 bases). Trimming stripped 5 bases from V and 1 base from J, with 17 bases between. The CDR3 runs 16 residues. Looked up from germline, CDR1 is LNHDA and CDR2 is SQIVND (reference sequence). The CDR3 DNA follows: TGTGCCAGTAGTCCGAGACAGGAGCGACTTAACTATGGCTACACCTTC. Translation: CASSPRQERLNYGYTF.

This clone was recorded a few times. The genes are TRBV5-1 and TRBJ1-1; 7 bases align to TRBD1. CDR3 length: 15 residues. In germline, CDR1 is SGHRS, CDR2 YFSETQ. After removal of 4 bases from V and 5 bases from J, the junction contained 11 bases not matched to a gene. The CDR3 nucleotides are TGCGCCAGCAGCCCGGAGGGGGCAGGAGTAACTGAAGCTTTCTTT. This encodes CASSPEGAGVTEAFF.

In DNA form, the CDR3 reads TGTGCCAGCAGCTTAGACAGGACCGGGGAGCTGTTTTTT. Its protein is CASSLDRTGELFF. The chain couples TRBV7-2 to TRBJ2-2; possibly TRBD1 for D (5 bases). The V and J ends lost 1 base and 5 bases respectively, with 5 bases between them. Germline lookup yields CDR1 SGHTA and CDR2 FQGNSA. The CDR3 spans 13 residues.

The genes are TRBV6-6 and TRBJ2-5; D may be TRBD1 or TRBD2 (7 bases each). Germline V CDR1 and CDR2: MNHNY, SVGAGI (reference sequence). V lost 8 bases, J lost 4 bases, and 14 bases lay in between. The CDR3 consists of 13 residues. CDR3 in amino acids: CASSDREGETQYF. The CDR3 DNA reads as TGTGCCAGCTCTGACAGGGAGGGAGAGACCCAGTACTTC.

The V call is TRBV7-6, the J call TRBJ2-2; 7 bases line up with TRBD1. V lost 4 bases, J lost 7 bases, and 9 bases stayed unmatched. The germline V gene has CDR1 SGHVS and CDR2 FNYEAQ. The CDR3 spans 15 residues. The CDR3 bases are TGTGCCAGCAGCTACGACGACAGGGTTGGCGGGGAGCTGTTTTTT. Its protein product is CASSYDDRVGGELFF. Filled out from reference TRBV7-6 and TRBJ2-2, the complete variable domain reads GAGVSQSPRYKVTKRGQDVALRCDPISGHVSLYWYRQALGQGPEFLTYFNYEAQQDKSGLPNDRFSAERPEGSISTLTIQRTEQRDSAMYRCASSYDDRVGGELFFGEGSRLTVL.

V is TRBV6-5 and J is TRBJ2-1; 7 nucleotides agree with TRBD2. This CDR3 is built from 15 residues. Germline CDR1 and CDR2: MNHEY and SVGAGI. Losses at the gene ends were 2 bases for V and 7 bases for J; bases not matched to a gene: 8. Here the CDR3 reads CASSYLAGAGNEQFF. Written as DNA, the CDR3 is TGTGCCAGCAGTTACCTGGCGGGAGCGGGGAATGAGCAGTTCTTC.

The chain recombines TRBV19 with TRBJ1-4, with D possibly matching TRBD1 (6 bases). The germline V gene has CDR1 LNHDA and CDR2 SQIVND (reference sequence). V was cut by 5 bases and J by 7 bases, with 14 bases left in between. The CDR3 has 14 residues. The DNA for the CDR3 is TGTGCCAGTAGTCCCCAGGGGCTCGGTGAAAAACTGTTTTTT. Its protein is CASSPQGLGEKLFF.

The genes are TRBV5-5 and TRBJ1-6; TRBD1 is a possible D gene (5 bases). The V and J ends lost 0 bases and 0 bases respectively, with 10 bases between them. There are 17 residues in the CDR3. The germline gives CDR1 SGHKS, CDR2 YYEKEE (reference sequence). CDR3 coding DNA: TGTGCCAGCAGCTTGGCGTTCGGGACCTCCTATAATTCACCCCTCCACTTT. Its translation is CASSLAFGTSYNSPLHF.

V is TRBV7-6 and J is TRBJ2-7; D is undetermined. Per germline, CDR1 SGHVS and CDR2 FNYEAQ. The ends were cut back, 2 bases at V and 5 bases at J, with 10 bases in the middle. The CDR3 runs to 13 residues. The DNA of the CDR3 is TGTGCCAGCAGCTTAAAGGGCGCCAACGAGCAGTACTTC. This translates into CASSLKGANEQYF.

The rearrangement joins TRBV29-1 to TRBJ2-1; maybe TRBD2 (6 bases). The CDR3 is 16 residues long. Germline CDR1 reads SQVTM; CDR2 reads ANQGSEA. Deletions cut 2 bases from V and 5 bases from J, with 19 bases between. This CDR3 is CSVELPWRVGDNEQFF. The DNA of the CDR3 is TGCAGCGTTGAACTCCCCTGGAGGGTTGGGGACAATGAGCAGTTCTTC.

This sequence joins TRBV7-8 and TRBJ2-2, with no clear D. The V end lost 3 bases, the J end lost 7 bases, and 3 bases lay between the germline ends. Germline V CDR1 and CDR2: SGHVS, FQNEAQ. CDR3 length: 11 amino acids. CDR3 sequence (DNA): TGTGCCAGCAGCTTTGGCGGGGAGCTGTTTTTT. It specifies CASSFGGELFF.

The rearrangement uses TRBV7-2 and TRBJ2-2; D is undetermined. The CDR3 has 14 amino acids. Germline-derived CDR1 and CDR2 are SGHTA and FQGNSA. V lost 5 bases, J lost 1 base, and 8 bases lay in between. The CDR3 loop reads CASSQSKNTGELFF. Here the CDR3 DNA reads TGTGCCAGCAGCCAGAGCAAGAACACCGGGGAGCTGTTTTTT.

This chain connects TRBV25-1 to TRBJ2-3; maybe TRBD1 (6 bases). CDR3 length: 16 residues. V lost 5 bases and J 1 base, leaving 16 bases between the germline ends. In germline, CDR1 is MGHDK, CDR2 SYGVNS. CDR3 sequence (DNA): TGTGCCAGCAGTTTAACAGGGTCCGTGGGCACAGATACGCAGTATTTT. The encoded protein is CASSLTGSVGTDTQYF.

The chain links TRBV2 to TRBJ2-7; TRBD1 agrees at 8 bases. CDR1 is SNHLY and CDR2 is FYNNEI in the germline V gene. This CDR3 is built from 14 residues. Unmatched junction bases numbered 9, after V lost 8 bases and J lost 3 bases. CDR3 bases: TGTGCCAGCGCCGGACAGGGTACCTTCTACGAGCAGTACTTC. Translation: CASAGQGTFYEQYF. Filled out from reference TRBV2 and TRBJ2-7, the complete variable domain reads EPEVTQTPSHQVTQMGQEVILRCVPISNHLYFYWYRQILGQKVEFLVSFYNNEISEKSEIFDDQFSVERPDGSNFTLKIRSTKLEDSAMYFCASAGQGTFYEQYFGPGTRLTVT.

V usage is TRBV7-3 and J usage is TRBJ2-1; TRBD1 aligns across 8 bases. V trimming: 1 base; J trimming: 1 base; junction bases outside the gene matches: 3. Germline assignment: CDR1 SGHTA and CDR2 FQGTGA. The CDR3 spans 16 residues. The CDR3 bases are TGTGCCAGCAGCTTAATTGGGACAGGATCCTACAATGAGCAGTTCTTC. Residues: CASSLIGTGSYNEQFF. Complete variable domain (other parts from reference TRBV7-3 and TRBJ2-1): GAGVSQTPSNKVTEKGKYVELRCDPISGHTALYWYRQSLGQGPEFLIYFQGTGAADDSGLPNDRFFAVRPEGSVSTLKIQRTERGDSAVYLCASSLIGTGSYNEQFFGPGTRLTVL.

This clone was seen a few times. The rearrangement joins TRBV6-1 to TRBJ1-4; 9 nucleotides agree with TRBD1. The germline V gene encodes CDR1 MNHNS and CDR2 SASEGT. This CDR3 is 16 amino acids long. V shed 0 bases and J 4 bases; nucleotides not matched to a gene: 3. Written as DNA, the CDR3 is TGTGCCAGCAGTGAAGCCCGGACAGGGGATAATGAAAAACTGTTTTTT. Translation gives CASSEARTGDNEKLFF.

This chain connects TRBV7-3 to TRBJ1-1, with D uncertain. This CDR3 has 13 amino acids. From germline, CDR1 is SGHTA and CDR2 FQGTGA. V lost 2 bases and J lost 1, with 5 bases in between. The CDR3 is CASSLGANTEAFF. Here the CDR3 DNA reads TGTGCCAGCAGCTTAGGCGCGAACACTGAAGCTTTCTTT. The full variable domain, its missing parts supplied by reference TRBV7-3 and TRBJ1-1, is GAGVSQTPSNKVTEKGKYVELRCDPISGHTALYWYRQSLGQGPEFLIYFQGTGAADDSGLPNDRFFAVRPEGSVSTLKIQRTERGDSAVYLCASSLGANTEAFFGQGTRLTVV.

This clone was detected only once. The chain has TRBV6-1 and TRBJ2-2; D ambiguous. V dropped 1 base and J dropped 9 bases, with 12 bases sitting between them. This CDR3 has 14 residues. Germline values: CDR1 MNHNS, CDR2 SASEGT. The CDR3 spells CASSEVLGSRELFF. CDR3 DNA: TGTGCCAGCAGTGAAGTTCTGGGTTCTCGGGAGCTGTTTTTT.

The J gene is TRBJ2-2, the V gene TRBV7-7; possible D gene TRBD1, 6 bases. This CDR3 spans 14 amino acids. Per germline, CDR1 SSHAT and CDR2 FNYEAQ (reference sequence). V lost 8 bases and J 1 base, leaving 11 bases between the germline ends. The CDR3 is CASSPGQNTGELFF. The CDR3, as DNA: TGTGCCAGCTCTCCGGGACAGAACACCGGGGAGCTGTTTTTT.

J is TRBJ2-1 and V is TRBV7-2; D gene ambiguous. Trimming removed 1 base at V and 0 bases at J, with 7 bases between. Germline CDR1 reads SGHTA; CDR2 reads FQGNSA. The CDR3 spans 15 residues. Here the CDR3 DNA reads TGTGCCAGCAGCTTAGGCAAACCCTCCTACAATGAGCAGTTCTTC. This encodes CASSLGKPSYNEQFF.

This chain joins TRBV29-1 and TRBJ2-7; either TRBD1 or TRBD2 may fit D (5 bases each). Germline CDR1 is SQVTM and CDR2 is ANQGSEA. Trimming stripped 7 bases from V and 5 bases from J, with 15 bases between. This CDR3 has 12 residues. The CDR3, as DNA: TGCAGCGCCGGACCGGGGCCGAACGAGCAGTACTTC. Residues: CSAGPGPNEQYF.

In its sample, this clone was seen once. The DNA of the CDR3 is TGTGCCAGCAGTGTCCTCAACCGGGCCAAGGGATATAGGGAGCAGTACTTC. It yields the protein CASSVLNRAKGYREQYF. The V gene is TRBV11-2, the J gene TRBJ2-7; D not certain. CDR3 length: 17 residues. Trimming shortened V by 6 bases and J by 7 bases, and 28 bases separated the two germline ends. CDR1 and CDR2 (germline): SGHAT, FQNNGV.

The CDR3 bases are TGCGCCAGCAGCCAGTGGAGGGGTAGCTCTGGAAACACCATATATTTT. Amino acid sequence: CASSQWRGSSGNTIYF. This chain links TRBV4-3 with TRBJ1-3, with TRBD1 as a possible D gene (5 bases). This CDR3 comprises 16 residues. Germline V gene data show CDR1 as LGHNA and CDR2 as YSLEER. V was shortened by 3 bases and J by 0 bases, with 12 bases between the two germline ends.